The sequence of this TCR beta chain was determined in a study of CD8 T cells in Susac syndrome. When the RNA was reverse transcribed, random hexamers were used with an input of roughly 0.5 to 1 ug. Amplification of the TCR beta CDR3 was carried out by immunoSEQ multiplex PCR, which spanned a total of 54 Vbeta and 13 Jbeta segments. TCRdb re-called the immunoSEQ multiplex PCR reads through MiXCR, storing one row per CDR3 protein. The profile covers approximately 70,000 distinct CDR3 sequences, with approximately 95% appearing a single time and 0.2% to 0.3% taken by the ten largest. CD8+ and CD4+ T cells taken from blood had their TCR beta sequenced. It was negative isolation that provided the CD8+ and CD4+ T cells, whereas TEMRA cells were enriched by FACS. Trimming took off 7 bases at V and 3 bases at J, with 18 bases between the two ends. The CDR3 is made up of 14 amino acids. Germline CDR1 reads SQVTM; CDR2 reads ANQGSEA.

The J gene is TRBJ1-2, the V gene TRBV29-1; weak D call: TRBD1 (5 bases). The sequence came from a human donor in good health. The specimen was CD8+ T cells from PBMCs. Here the CDR3 reads CSGRLGVPDYGYTF. The CDR3 region has the DNA TGCAGCGGCCGTTTGGGGGTCCCAGACTATGGCTACACCTTC.